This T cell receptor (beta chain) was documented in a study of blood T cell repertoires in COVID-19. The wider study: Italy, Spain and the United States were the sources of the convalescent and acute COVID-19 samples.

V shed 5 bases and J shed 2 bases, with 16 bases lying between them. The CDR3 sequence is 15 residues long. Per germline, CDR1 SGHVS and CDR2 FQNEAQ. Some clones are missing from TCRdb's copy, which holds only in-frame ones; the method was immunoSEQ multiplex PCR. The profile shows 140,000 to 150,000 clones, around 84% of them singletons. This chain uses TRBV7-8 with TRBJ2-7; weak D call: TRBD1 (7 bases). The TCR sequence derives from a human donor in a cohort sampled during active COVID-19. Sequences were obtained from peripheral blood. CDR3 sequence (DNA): TGTGCCAGCAGCGGGGGGACAGATACTGCCTACGAGCAGTACTTC. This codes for CASSGGTDTAYEQYF. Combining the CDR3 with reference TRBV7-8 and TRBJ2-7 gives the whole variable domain GAGVSQSPRYKVAKRGQDVALRCDPISGHVSLFWYQQALGQGPEFLTYFQNEAQLDKSGLPSDRFFAERPEGSVSTLKIQRTQQEDSAVYLCASSGGTDTAYEQYFGPGTRLTVT.